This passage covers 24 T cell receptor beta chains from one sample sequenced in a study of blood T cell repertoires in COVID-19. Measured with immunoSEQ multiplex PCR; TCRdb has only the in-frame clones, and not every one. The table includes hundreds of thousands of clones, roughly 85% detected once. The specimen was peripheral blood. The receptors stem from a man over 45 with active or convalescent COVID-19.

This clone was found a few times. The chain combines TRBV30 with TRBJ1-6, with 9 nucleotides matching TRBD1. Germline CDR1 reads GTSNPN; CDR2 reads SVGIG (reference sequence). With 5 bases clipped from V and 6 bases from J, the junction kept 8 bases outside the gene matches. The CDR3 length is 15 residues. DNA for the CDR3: TGTGCCTGGCGACTTACGGGACAGGGTAATTCACCCCTCCACTTT. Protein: CAWRLTGQGNSPLHF.

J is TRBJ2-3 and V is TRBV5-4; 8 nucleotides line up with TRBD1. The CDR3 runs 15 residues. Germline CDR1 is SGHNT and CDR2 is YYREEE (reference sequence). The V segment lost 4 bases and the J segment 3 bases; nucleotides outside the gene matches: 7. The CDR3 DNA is TGTGCCAGCAGCCTGGACAGGGTAATAACAGATACGCAGTATTTT. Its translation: CASSLDRVITDTQYF.

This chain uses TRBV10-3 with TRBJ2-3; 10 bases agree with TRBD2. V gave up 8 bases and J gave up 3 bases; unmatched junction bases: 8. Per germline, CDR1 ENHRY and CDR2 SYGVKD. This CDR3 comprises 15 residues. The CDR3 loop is CAIGSGRARTDTQYF. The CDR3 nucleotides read TGTGCCATCGGAAGCGGGAGGGCGAGGACAGATACGCAGTATTTT.

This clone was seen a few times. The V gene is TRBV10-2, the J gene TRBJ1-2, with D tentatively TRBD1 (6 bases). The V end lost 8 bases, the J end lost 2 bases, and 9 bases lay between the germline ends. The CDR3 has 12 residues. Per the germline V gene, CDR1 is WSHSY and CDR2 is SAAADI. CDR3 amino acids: CASFDRNYGYTF. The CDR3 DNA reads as TGCGCCAGCTTTGACAGGAACTATGGCTACACCTTC.

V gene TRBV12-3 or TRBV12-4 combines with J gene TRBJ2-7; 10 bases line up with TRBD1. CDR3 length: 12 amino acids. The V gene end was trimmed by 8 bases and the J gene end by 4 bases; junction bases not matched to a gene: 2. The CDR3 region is CASGQGEYEQYF. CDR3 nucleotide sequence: TGTGCCAGCGGACAGGGGGAATACGAGCAGTACTTC.

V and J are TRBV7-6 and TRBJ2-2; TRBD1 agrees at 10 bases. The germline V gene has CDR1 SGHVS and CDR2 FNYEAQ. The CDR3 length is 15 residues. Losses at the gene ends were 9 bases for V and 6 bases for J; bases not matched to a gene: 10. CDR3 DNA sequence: TGTGCCAGTTCGCCCGGGACAGGGGCGGCCGGGGAGCTGTTTTTT. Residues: CASSPGTGAAGELFF.

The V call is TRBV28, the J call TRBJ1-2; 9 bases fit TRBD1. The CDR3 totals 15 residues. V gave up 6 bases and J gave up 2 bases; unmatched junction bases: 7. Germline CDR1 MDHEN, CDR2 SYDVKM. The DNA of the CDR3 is TGTGCCAGCAGGCCGACAGGGACAGGGAACTATGGCTACACCTTC. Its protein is CASRPTGTGNYGYTF.

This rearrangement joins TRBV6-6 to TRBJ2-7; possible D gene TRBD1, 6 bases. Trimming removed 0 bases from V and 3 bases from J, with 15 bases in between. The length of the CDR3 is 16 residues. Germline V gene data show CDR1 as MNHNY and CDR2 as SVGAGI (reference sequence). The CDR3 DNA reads TGTGCCAGCAGTTACTCAGGGGGAACCGCCTTCTACGAGCAGTACTTC. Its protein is CASSYSGGTAFYEQYF.

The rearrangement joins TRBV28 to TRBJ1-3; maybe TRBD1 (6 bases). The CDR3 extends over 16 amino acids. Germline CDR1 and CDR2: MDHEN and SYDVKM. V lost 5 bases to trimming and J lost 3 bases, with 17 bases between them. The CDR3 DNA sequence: TGTGCCAGCAGTCCGCAAGGGGGAGTCGTTGGAAACACCATATATTTT. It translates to CASSPQGGVVGNTIYF. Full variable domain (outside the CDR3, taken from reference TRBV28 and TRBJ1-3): DVKVTQSSRYLVKRTGEKVFLECVQDMDHENMFWYRQDPGLGLRLIYFSYDVKMKEKGDIPEGYSVSREKKERFSLILESASTNQTSMYLCASSPQGGVVGNTIYFGEGSWLTVV.

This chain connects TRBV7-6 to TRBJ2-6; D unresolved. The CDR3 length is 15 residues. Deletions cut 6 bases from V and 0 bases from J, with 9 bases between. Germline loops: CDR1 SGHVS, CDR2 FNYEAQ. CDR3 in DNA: TGTGCCAGCAGACCAGCAGGCTCTGGGGCCAACGTCCTGACTTTC. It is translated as CASRPAGSGANVLTF.

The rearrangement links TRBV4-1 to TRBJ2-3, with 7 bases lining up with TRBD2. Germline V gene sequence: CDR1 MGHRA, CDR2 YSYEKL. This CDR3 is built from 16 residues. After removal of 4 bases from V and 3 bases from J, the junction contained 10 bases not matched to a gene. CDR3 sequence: CASSREPGTTTDTQYF. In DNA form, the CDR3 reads TGCGCCAGCAGCCGCGAACCTGGGACTACTACAGATACGCAGTATTTT.

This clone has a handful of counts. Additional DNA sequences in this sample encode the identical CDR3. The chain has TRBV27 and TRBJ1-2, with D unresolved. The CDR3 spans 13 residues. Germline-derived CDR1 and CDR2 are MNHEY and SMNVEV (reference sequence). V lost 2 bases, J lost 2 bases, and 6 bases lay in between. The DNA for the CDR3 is TGTGCCAGCAGTTTAACAGCAAACTATGGCTACACCTTC. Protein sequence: CASSLTANYGYTF.

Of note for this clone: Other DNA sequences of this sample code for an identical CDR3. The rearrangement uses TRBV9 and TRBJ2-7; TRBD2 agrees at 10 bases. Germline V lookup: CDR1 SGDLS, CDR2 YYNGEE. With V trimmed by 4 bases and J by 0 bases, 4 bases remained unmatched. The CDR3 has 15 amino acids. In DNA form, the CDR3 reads TGTGCCAGCAGCCCTAGACTAGCGGGCTCCTACGAGCAGTACTTC. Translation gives CASSPRLAGSYEQYF.

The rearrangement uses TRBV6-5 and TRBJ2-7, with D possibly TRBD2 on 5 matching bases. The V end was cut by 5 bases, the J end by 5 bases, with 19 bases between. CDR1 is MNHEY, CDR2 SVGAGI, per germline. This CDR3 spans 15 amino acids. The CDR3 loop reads CASSPDWVGSHEQYF. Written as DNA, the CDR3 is TGTGCCAGCAGTCCGGATTGGGTAGGGAGCCACGAGCAGTACTTC.

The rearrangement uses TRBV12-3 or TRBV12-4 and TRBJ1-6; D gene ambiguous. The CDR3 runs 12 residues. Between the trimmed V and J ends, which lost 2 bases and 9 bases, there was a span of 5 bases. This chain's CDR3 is CASSLSSSPLHF. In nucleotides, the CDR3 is TGTGCCAGCAGTTTAAGTAGTTCACCCCTCCACTTT.

CDR3 sequence reads: CASSQGDRVNEKLFF. The CDR3 nucleotides are TGTGCCAGCAGCCAAGGGGACAGGGTTAATGAAAAACTGTTTTTT. The rearrangement links TRBV3-1 (or the pseudogene TRBV3-2) to TRBJ1-4; 9 nucleotides match TRBD1. Germline loops: CDR1 LGHDT, CDR2 YNNKEL (reference sequence). V lost 1 base and J lost 4; bases outside the gene matches: 1. There are 15 residues in the CDR3.

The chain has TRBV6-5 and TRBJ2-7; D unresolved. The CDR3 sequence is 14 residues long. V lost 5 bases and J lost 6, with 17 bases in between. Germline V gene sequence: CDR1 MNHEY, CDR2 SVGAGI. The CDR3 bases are TGTGCCAGCAGTCTCCGGTTAGATAGAGGCGAGCAGTACTTC. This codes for CASSLRLDRGEQYF.

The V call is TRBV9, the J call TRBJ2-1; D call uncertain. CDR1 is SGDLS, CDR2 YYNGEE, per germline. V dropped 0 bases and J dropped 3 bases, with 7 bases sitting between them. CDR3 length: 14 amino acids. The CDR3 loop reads CASSVGNIYNEQFF. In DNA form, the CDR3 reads TGTGCCAGCAGCGTAGGAAACATCTACAATGAGCAGTTCTTC.

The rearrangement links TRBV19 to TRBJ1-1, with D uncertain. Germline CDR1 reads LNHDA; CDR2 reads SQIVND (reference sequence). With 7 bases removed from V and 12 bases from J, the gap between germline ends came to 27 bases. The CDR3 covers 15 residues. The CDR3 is CASKVGRWAPSATFF. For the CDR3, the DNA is TGTGCCAGTAAAGTTGGCCGGTGGGCCCCGTCGGCTACTTTCTTT.

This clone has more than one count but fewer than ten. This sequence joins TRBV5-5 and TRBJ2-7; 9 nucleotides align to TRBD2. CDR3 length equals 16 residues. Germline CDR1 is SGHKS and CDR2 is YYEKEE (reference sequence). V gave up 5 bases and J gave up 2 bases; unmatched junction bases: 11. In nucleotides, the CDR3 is TGTGCCAGCAGTTTTCAACCGGGACTAGCCGCCTACGAGCAGTACTTC. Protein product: CASSFQPGLAAYEQYF.

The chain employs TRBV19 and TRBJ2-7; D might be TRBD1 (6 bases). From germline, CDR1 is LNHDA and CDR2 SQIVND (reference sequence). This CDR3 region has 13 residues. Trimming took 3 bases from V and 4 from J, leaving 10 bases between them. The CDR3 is CASSITTGYEQYF. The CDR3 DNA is TGTGCCAGTAGTATCACAACAGGGTACGAGCAGTACTTC.

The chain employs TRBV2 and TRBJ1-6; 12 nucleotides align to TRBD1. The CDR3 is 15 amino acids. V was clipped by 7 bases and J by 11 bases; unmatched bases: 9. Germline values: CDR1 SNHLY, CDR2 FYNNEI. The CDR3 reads CASTGTGGYRAPLHF. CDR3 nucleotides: TGTGCCAGCACCGGGACAGGGGGCTATCGGGCACCCCTCCACTTT.

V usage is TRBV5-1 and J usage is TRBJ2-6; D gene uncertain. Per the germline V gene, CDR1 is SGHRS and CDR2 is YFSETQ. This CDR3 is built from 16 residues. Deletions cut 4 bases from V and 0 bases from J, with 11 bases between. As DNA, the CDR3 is TGCGCCAGCAGCCAGTCCCCCTCCTCTGGGGCCAACGTCCTGACTTTC. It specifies CASSQSPSSGANVLTF.

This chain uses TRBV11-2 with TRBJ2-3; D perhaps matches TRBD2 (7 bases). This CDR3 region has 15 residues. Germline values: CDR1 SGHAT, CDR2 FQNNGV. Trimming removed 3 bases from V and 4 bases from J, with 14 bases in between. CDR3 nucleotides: TGTGCCAGCAGCTTTTACTCGGGGGGCGCAGATACGCAGTATTTT. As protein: CASSFYSGGADTQYF.